This note documents a single T cell receptor beta chain sequence. These data belong to a study of control samples from healthy donors and cancer patients. V lost 1 base and J 6 bases, leaving 6 bases between the germline ends. The CDR3 is 13 amino acids. Sequencing was performed with immunoSEQ multiplex PCR; in TCRdb, only in-frame clones are kept and a portion is missing. The sample gives around 120,000 clones, around 87% of which show up once; approximately 2.9% is in the top ten. The source material was blood. The chain is built from TRBV12-3 or TRBV12-4 and TRBJ2-2; D is uncertain. This sequence originates from a man in his 60s in good health. DNA of the CDR3: TGTGCCAGCAGTTTAGGGGGTCCCGGGGAGCTGTTTTTT. The encoded protein is CASSLGGPGELFF.